The clone carrying this T cell receptor beta chain was detected only a few times. Antigen unknown. Since all of the isolated RNA was reverse transcribed, expressed TCRB transcripts were what got sequenced. The method was immunoSEQ multiplex PCR; TCRdb's version includes in-frame clones alone and lacks a portion of them. The table has 350,000 to 400,000 clones, more than 12% seen once. The data originate from a study of beta chain features in type 1 diabetes. Per germline, CDR1 GTSNPN and CDR2 SVGIG (reference sequence). The CDR3 totals 13 residues. The V and J ends lost 2 bases and 2 bases respectively, with 7 bases between them. General study results and limits: Within the patient group, naive, central memory and Treg TCRB repertoires appeared more similar to each other than within healthy donors.

The chain combines TRBV30 with TRBJ1-5; weak D call: TRBD1 (6 bases). This TCR came from a woman between 18 and 30 years old in good health. The sample was naive CD4+ T cells from blood. DNA of the CDR3: TGTGCCTGGAGTCACAGGGGCAATCAGCCCCAGCATTTT. Encoded protein: CAWSHRGNQPQHF.